This entry lists 24 T cell receptor beta chains sequenced from one sample in a study of T cell responses to AZD1222 COVID-19 vaccine (TCRdb year 2021). The library was built by means of the immunoSEQ multiplex PCR assay. TCRdb took over this immuneACCESS table, retaining in-frame rearrangements with V and J assigned. Such tables are incomplete; in checked studies, under half of the missing clones stem from an unresolved V gene, and the remainder is unexplained. Recorded for this sample are over 120,000 clones; more than 90% of them occurred a single time. Jointly, the top ten make up approximately 4.8% of the sample. The sample's time point label is to be understood as: baseline before first vaccination. The sample in question was peripheral blood, obtained on day 0 of AZD1222 vaccination. The origin of the receptors is an adult in good health.

The V gene is TRBV5-1, the J gene TRBJ2-5, with 8 bases identical to TRBD1. The CDR3 sequence is 14 residues long. The germline gives CDR1 SGHRS, CDR2 YFSETQ. V trimming: 4 bases; J trimming: 4 bases; junction bases outside the gene matches: 6. This CDR3 reads CASSPGTGGETQYF. Written as DNA, the CDR3 is TGCGCCAGCAGCCCCGGCACAGGGGGAGAGACCCAGTACTTC.

The V gene is TRBV7-9, the J gene TRBJ2-7; D remains ambiguous. Trimming took off 4 bases at V and 3 bases at J, with 10 bases between the two ends. The CDR3 length is 13 residues. The germline gives CDR1 SEHNR, CDR2 FQNEAQ (reference sequence). The CDR3 is CASSYPDGYEQYF. The CDR3 coding sequence is TGTGCCAGCAGCTACCCGGACGGCTACGAGCAGTACTTC.

DNA for the CDR3: TGTGCCAGCACCCATCAGGGGGAAAGCAATCAGCCCCAGCATTTT. As protein: CASTHQGESNQPQHF. This chain links TRBV21-1 with TRBJ1-5; the D call of TRBD1 is as the table states it, not checked on the DNA. TRBV21-1 is tagged as a pseudogene. The CDR3 has 15 amino acids.

The chain has TRBV18 and TRBJ1-1; no definite D call. This CDR3 is built from 14 residues. Trimming took 3 bases from V and 0 from J, leaving 8 bases between them. Germline V lookup: CDR1 KGHSH, CDR2 LQKENI. CDR3 DNA: TGTGCCAGCTCACCGGGGAGGATGAACACTGAAGCTTTCTTT. This sequence encodes CASSPGRMNTEAFF.

The chain carries TRBV19 and TRBJ2-5; D gene uncertain. The CDR3 is 14 amino acids. The V gene's germline CDR1 is LNHDA and CDR2 SQIVND (reference sequence). V shed 3 bases and J shed 4 bases, with 12 bases lying between them. The CDR3 DNA reads as TGTGCCAGTAGTATGTTAAGGGCCGTAGAGACCCAGTACTTC. Encoded protein: CASSMLRAVETQYF. Full variable domain (remainder filled in from reference TRBV19 and TRBJ2-5): DGGITQSPKYLFRKEGQNVTLSCEQNLNHDAMYWYRQDPGQGLRLIYYSQIVNDFQKGDIAEGYSVSREKKESFPLTVTSAQKNPTAFYLCASSMLRAVETQYFGPGTRLLVL.

The V call is TRBV27, the J call TRBJ1-5; perhaps TRBD1 as D (5 bases). CDR1 is MNHEY, CDR2 SMNVEV, per germline (reference sequence). CDR3 length: 13 residues. V dropped 3 bases and J dropped 6 bases, with 9 bases sitting between them. This chain's CDR3 is CASSLGRSQPQHF. The CDR3 region has the DNA TGTGCCAGCAGTTTGGGGCGGTCTCAGCCCCAGCATTTT.

The sample holds a few counts of this clone. This rearrangement joins TRBV24-1 to TRBJ1-4; D uncertain. The V and J ends lost 1 base and 7 bases respectively, with 9 bases between them. Germline loops: CDR1 KGHDR, CDR2 SFDVKD. This CDR3 comprises 14 residues. CDR3 coding DNA: TGTGCCACCAGTGATTTAGGAGAGCCTGAAAAACTGTTTTTT. Translating gives CATSDLGEPEKLFF.

In this sample, this clone turned up once. This rearrangement joins TRBV7-8 to TRBJ2-1; the match to TRBD1 covers 10 bases. V lost 5 bases to trimming and J lost 6 bases; unmatched junction nucleotides: 7. The CDR3 is 15 residues long. CDR1 and CDR2 (germline): SGHVS, FQNEAQ. The CDR3 DNA sequence: TGTGCCAGCAGCGGCAGACAGGGGGCTCTCAATGAGCAGTTCTTC. Translated, it gives CASSGRQGALNEQFF.

CDR3 in DNA: TGTGCCAGCAGCCTAGGACAAAGGGATCAGCCCCAGCATTTT. This encodes CASSLGQRDQPQHF. The chain couples TRBV14 to TRBJ1-5; D may be TRBD1 (5 bases). CDR1 SGHDN and CDR2 FVKESK come from the germline V gene. The CDR3 loop spans 14 amino acids. With 4 bases removed from V and 5 bases from J, the gap between germline ends came to 12 bases.

The chain recombines TRBV27 with TRBJ1-3, with 9 nucleotides matching TRBD1. The CDR3 has 14 residues. V was pared by 5 bases and J by 4 bases, with 3 bases of the junction left unmatched. From germline, CDR1 is MNHEY and CDR2 SMNVEV (reference sequence). The CDR3 coding sequence is TGTGCCAGCAGTCGGACAGGGGAAGGAAACACCATATATTTT. Its translation is CASSRTGEGNTIYF.

The rearrangement links TRBV24-1 to TRBJ2-1; 11 bases are a match to TRBD2. V dropped 7 bases and J dropped 6; count of bases not matched to a gene: 4. Germline V gene sequence: CDR1 KGHDR, CDR2 SFDVKD. There are 14 residues in the CDR3. The CDR3 DNA reads TGTGCCACCAGCCTGACTAGCGGGATCAATGAGCAGTTCTTC. The encoded protein is CATSLTSGINEQFF.

V and J are TRBV7-2 and TRBJ2-7, with 14 bases that match TRBD2. The ends lost 5 bases at V and 5 bases at J; junction bases unmatched: 5. The germline gives CDR1 SGHTA, CDR2 FQGNSA. The CDR3 covers 15 residues. The CDR3: CASSVGTSGSDEQYF. The CDR3 DNA follows: TGTGCCAGCAGCGTAGGGACTAGCGGGAGCGACGAGCAGTACTTC.

The chain uses TRBV14 and TRBJ2-2; 8 bases line up with TRBD2. V shed 3 bases and J 1 base; nucleotides not matched to a gene: 10. CDR1 is SGHDN and CDR2 is FVKESK in the germline V gene. The CDR3 runs 18 residues. The CDR3 nucleotides are TGTGCCAGCAGCCACCTACGGGGGAGCGGGAGGAACACCGGGGAGCTGTTTTTT. This gives the protein CASSHLRGSGRNTGELFF.

CDR3 nucleotides: TGCGCCAGCAGCTTGGACGGAATCAATCAGCCCCAGCATTTT. It encodes CASSLDGINQPQHF. V usage is TRBV5-1 and J usage is TRBJ1-5; D gene ambiguous. Trimming pared 0 bases from V and 3 bases from J, leaving 7 bases between. CDR1 is SGHRS and CDR2 is YFSETQ in the germline V gene. The CDR3 contains 14 residues.

V is TRBV7-9 and J is TRBJ1-2; D gene uncertain. Germline V gives CDR1 SEHNR, CDR2 FQNEAQ (reference sequence). The CDR3 is 16 amino acids. The ends were cut back, 3 bases at V and 0 bases at J, with 14 bases in the middle. In nucleotides, the CDR3 is TGTGCCAGCAGCTTCTTAGGTTCAGCAACTAACTATGGCTACACCTTC. Protein: CASSFLGSATNYGYTF.

The chain recombines TRBV28 with TRBJ1-2; 9 positions match TRBD1. The CDR3 has 14 residues. Germline CDR1 reads MDHEN; CDR2 reads SYDVKM. V shed 1 base and J 8 bases; nucleotides not matched to a gene: 5. The CDR3 region has the DNA TGTGCCAGCAGTTTATCAACAGGGGGCGGCGGCTACACCTTC. This gives the protein CASSLSTGGGGYTF.

The chain joins TRBV10-3 to TRBJ2-7; perhaps D is TRBD1 or TRBD2 (5 bases each). From germline, CDR1 is ENHRY and CDR2 SYGVKD. The CDR3 is 16 residues long. The germline V and J ends were trimmed by 5 bases and 0 bases, with 17 bases remaining between them. CDR3 sequence: CAISPGRGSLSYEQYF. The CDR3 nucleotides are TGTGCCATCAGTCCGGGACGGGGTAGTCTCTCCTACGAGCAGTACTTC.

The chain joins TRBV6-9 to TRBJ1-4, with D possibly TRBD1 on 5 matching bases. This CDR3 is built from 15 residues. The V gene lost 4 bases and the J gene lost 6 bases, with 15 bases spanning the gap. CDR1 and CDR2 (germline): MNHGY, SVAAGI. The CDR3 loop is CASSLRIQGDEKLFF. In DNA, the CDR3 is TGTGCCAGCAGTTTGCGGATACAAGGGGATGAAAAACTGTTTTTT.

The V and J genes are TRBV19 and TRBJ2-3, with D unresolved. Between the trimmed V and J ends, which lost 2 bases and 4 bases, there was a span of 7 bases. There are 13 residues in the CDR3. Germline V gene sequence: CDR1 LNHDA, CDR2 SQIVND (reference sequence). CDR3 sequence reads: CASSIMTPDTQYF. CDR3 nucleotides: TGTGCCAGTAGTATAATGACCCCAGATACGCAGTATTTT.

The rearrangement joins TRBV28 to TRBJ1-4; maybe TRBD1 (5 bases). In germline, CDR1 is MDHEN, CDR2 SYDVKM. V lost 6 bases and J lost 8, with 16 bases in between. The CDR3 extends over 14 amino acids. CDR3 residues: CASSLPGTREKLFF. The DNA of the CDR3 is TGTGCCAGCAGCCTTCCCGGGACCCGGGAAAAACTGTTTTTT.

The V call is TRBV5-1, the J call TRBJ2-7; the match to TRBD2 covers 14 bases. The V and J ends lost 4 bases and 1 base, in that order; junction bases with no gene match: 4. This CDR3 is built from 16 residues. Germline V CDR1 and CDR2: SGHRS, YFSETQ. In nucleotides, the CDR3 is TGCGCCAGCAGCCCCGGGACTAGCGGGAGATCCTACGAGCAGTACTTC. Residues: CASSPGTSGRSYEQYF.

The J gene is TRBJ2-2, the V gene TRBV13, with 11 positions matching TRBD2. Germline-derived CDR1 and CDR2 are PRHDT and FYEKMQ (reference sequence). Trimming removed 6 bases from V and 0 bases from J; junction bases left unmatched: 3. The CDR3 is 16 residues long. CDR3 nucleotide sequence: TGTGCCAGCAGAGTAGCGGGGGGGACGAACACCGGGGAGCTGTTTTTT. Protein: CASRVAGGTNTGELFF.

J is TRBJ2-2 and V is TRBV24-1; 7 bases fit TRBD1. The germline gives CDR1 KGHDR, CDR2 SFDVKD. V shed 5 bases, J shed 5 bases, and the junction held 4 bases outside the gene matches. The CDR3 loop spans 14 amino acids. CDR3 region: CATSGTGETGELFF. CDR3 bases: TGTGCCACCAGTGGGACAGGAGAGACCGGGGAGCTGTTTTTT.

In this sample, this clone turned up once. The rearrangement links TRBV9 to TRBJ2-2; D gene uncertain. V lost 7 bases, J lost 0 bases, and 10 bases lay in between. The CDR3 contains 14 residues. Per germline, CDR1 SGDLS and CDR2 YYNGEE. This CDR3 is CASRGVANTGELFF. CDR3 nucleotide sequence: TGTGCCAGCCGCGGAGTTGCGAACACCGGGGAGCTGTTTTTT.